This T cell receptor (beta chain) was recorded in a study of blood T cell repertoires in COVID-19. As processed by the authors: Amplified reference gene primers provided the basis for estimating nucleated cell counts. Here immunoSEQ multiplex PCR was the method, and the copy in TCRdb shows in-frame clones only, minus some. V and J calls and clone size are as listed in that table; D and trimming were resolved from the DNA. Of under 130,000 clones listed, around 84% were seen once; the top ten hold 2.1%. This CDR3 region has 12 residues. Germline V gene data show CDR1 as MNHNY and CDR2 as SVGAGI (reference sequence). Trimming cost V 0 bases and J 7 bases, with 6 bases left between them.

The TCR sequence derives from a human donor in a cohort sampled during active COVID-19. Sequencing was carried out using peripheral blood. The chain is built from TRBV6-6 and TRBJ1-1, with D possibly TRBD1 on 5 matching bases. The CDR3 reads CASSYSDIEAFF. The CDR3 nucleotides read TGTGCCAGCAGTTACTCGGACATTGAAGCTTTCTTT.